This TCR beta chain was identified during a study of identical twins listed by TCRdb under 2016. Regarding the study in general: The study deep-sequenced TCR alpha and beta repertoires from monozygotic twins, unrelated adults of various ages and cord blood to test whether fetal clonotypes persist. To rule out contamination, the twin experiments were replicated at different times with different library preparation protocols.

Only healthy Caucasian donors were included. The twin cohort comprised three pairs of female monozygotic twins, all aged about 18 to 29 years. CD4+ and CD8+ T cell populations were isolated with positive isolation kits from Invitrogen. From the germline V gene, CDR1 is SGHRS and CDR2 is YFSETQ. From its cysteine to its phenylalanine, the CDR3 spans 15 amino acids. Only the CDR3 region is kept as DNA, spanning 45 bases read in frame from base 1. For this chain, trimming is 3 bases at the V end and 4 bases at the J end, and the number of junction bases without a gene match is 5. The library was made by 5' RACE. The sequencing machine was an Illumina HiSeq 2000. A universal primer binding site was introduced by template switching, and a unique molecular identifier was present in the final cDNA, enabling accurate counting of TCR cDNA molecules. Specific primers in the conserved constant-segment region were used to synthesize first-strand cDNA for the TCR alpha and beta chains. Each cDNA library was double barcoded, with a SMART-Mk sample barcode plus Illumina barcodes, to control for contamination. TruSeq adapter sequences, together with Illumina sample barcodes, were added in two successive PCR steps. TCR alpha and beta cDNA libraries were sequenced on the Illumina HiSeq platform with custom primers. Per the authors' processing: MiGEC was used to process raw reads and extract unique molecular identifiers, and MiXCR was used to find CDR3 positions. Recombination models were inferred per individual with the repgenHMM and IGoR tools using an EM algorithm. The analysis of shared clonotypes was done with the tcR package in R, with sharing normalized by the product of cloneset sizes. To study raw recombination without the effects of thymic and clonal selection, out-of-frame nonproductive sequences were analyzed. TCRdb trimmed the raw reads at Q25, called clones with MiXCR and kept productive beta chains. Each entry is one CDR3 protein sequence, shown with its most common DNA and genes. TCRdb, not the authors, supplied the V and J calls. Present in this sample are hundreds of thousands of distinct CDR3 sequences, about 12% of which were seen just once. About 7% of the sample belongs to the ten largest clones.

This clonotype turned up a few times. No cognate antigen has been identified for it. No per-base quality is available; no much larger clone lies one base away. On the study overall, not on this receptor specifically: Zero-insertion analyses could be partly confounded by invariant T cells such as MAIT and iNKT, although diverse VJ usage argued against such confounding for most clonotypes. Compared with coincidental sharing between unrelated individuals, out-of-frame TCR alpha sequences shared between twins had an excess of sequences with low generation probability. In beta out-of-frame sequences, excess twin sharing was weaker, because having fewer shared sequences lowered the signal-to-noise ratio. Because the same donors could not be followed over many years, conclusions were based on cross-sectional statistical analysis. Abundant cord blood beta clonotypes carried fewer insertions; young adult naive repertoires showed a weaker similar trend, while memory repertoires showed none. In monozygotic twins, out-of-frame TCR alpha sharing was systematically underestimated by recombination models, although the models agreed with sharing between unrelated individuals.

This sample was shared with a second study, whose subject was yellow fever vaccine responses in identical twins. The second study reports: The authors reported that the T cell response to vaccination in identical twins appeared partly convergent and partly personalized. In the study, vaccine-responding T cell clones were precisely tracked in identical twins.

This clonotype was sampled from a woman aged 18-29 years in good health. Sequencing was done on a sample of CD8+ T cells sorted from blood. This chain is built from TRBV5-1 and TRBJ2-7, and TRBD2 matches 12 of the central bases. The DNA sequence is TGCGCCAGCAGCTCTAGCGGGAGGGGCATGTACGAGCAGTACTTC. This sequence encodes CASSSSGRGMYEQYF.